The 20 T cell receptor beta chains in this list originate from one sample, sequenced in a study of T cells after yellow fever vaccination. One entry per CDR3 protein, called by TCRdb with MiXCR from the 5' RACE reads. This sample carries 450,000 to 550,000 distinct CDR3 sequences, under 25% of them seen once, and the ten largest clones take roughly an eighth. Specimen: PBMCs, collected 15 days after the yellow fever booster vaccination. These receptors were taken from a young man who received the YFV17D yellow fever vaccine.

V and J are TRBV25-1 and TRBJ2-5; 7 bases agree with TRBD1. This CDR3 contains 14 residues. Germline V lookup: CDR1 MGHDK, CDR2 SYGVNS. Germline trimming cut 5 bases from V and 1 base from J; bases unmatched to any gene: 4. Here the CDR3 DNA reads TGTGCCAGCAGTTCCCGACAGGGCCAAGAGACCCAGTACTTC. Residues: CASSSRQGQETQYF.

V is TRBV19 and J is TRBJ2-3, with D maybe TRBD2 (5 bases). This CDR3 is 15 amino acids long. V was cut by 4 bases and J by 4 bases, with 15 bases left in between. Germline CDR1 is LNHDA and CDR2 is SQIVND (reference sequence). CDR3 nucleotides: TGTGCCAGTAGTACGGAGAGGGCACTGGCAGATACGCAGTATTTT. Amino acids: CASSTERALADTQYF.

The chain uses TRBV12-3 or TRBV12-4 and TRBJ2-3; D is unclear. Trimming cost V 1 base and J 0 bases, with 14 bases left between them. The length of the CDR3 is 17 residues. CDR3 DNA: TGTGCCAGCAGTTTAGTCCGGACGTTACCCAGCACAGATACGCAGTATTTT. Translation gives CASSLVRTLPSTDTQYF.

This chain joins TRBV7-9 and TRBJ2-7; possibly TRBD1 or TRBD2 for D (5 bases each). Germline CDR1 reads SEHNR; CDR2 reads FQNEAQ (reference sequence). CDR3 length equals 12 residues. Trimming took off 5 bases at V and 6 bases at J, with 11 bases between the two ends. The DNA for the CDR3 is TGTGCCAGCAGCCCTGAGGGGTTCGAGCAGTACTTC. Encoded protein: CASSPEGFEQYF. Full variable domain (rest looked up from reference TRBV7-9 and TRBJ2-7): DTGVSQNPRHKITKRGQNVTFRCDPISEHNRLYWYRQTLGQGPEFLTYFQNEAQLEKSRLLSDRFSAERPKGSFSTLEIQRTEQGDSAMYLCASSPEGFEQYFGPGTRLTVT.

This clonotype was counted only a few times. V usage is TRBV5-4 and J usage is TRBJ2-3; 12 bases map to TRBD2. CDR1 is SGHNT, CDR2 YYREEE, per germline (reference sequence). With 7 bases clipped from V and 9 bases from J, the junction kept 15 bases outside the gene matches. The CDR3 totals 16 residues. The DNA of the CDR3 is TGTGCCAGCGGCCTAGCGGGAGGGTCTACCTCCCGGACGCAGTATTTT. It is translated as CASGLAGGSTSRTQYF.

This clonotype has just a few counts. V usage is TRBV27 and J usage is TRBJ2-7, with 13 nucleotides matching TRBD2. The CDR3 extends over 16 amino acids. Germline values: CDR1 MNHEY, CDR2 SMNVEV (reference sequence). J was trimmed by 7 bases and V by 2 bases; bases with no gene match: 8. This chain's CDR3 is CASSLTTSGRANEQYF. CDR3 in DNA: TGTGCCAGCAGTTTAACAACTAGCGGGAGGGCCAATGAGCAGTACTTC.

The chain joins TRBV5-1 to TRBJ1-4; D uncertain. Deletions cut 0 bases from V and 7 bases from J, with 16 bases between. This CDR3 region has 16 residues. Germline CDR1 reads SGHRS; CDR2 reads YFSETQ. CDR3 coding DNA: TGCGCCAGCAGCTTGGAGGGCACAGTGACGGGTGAAAAACTGTTTTTT. Translating it yields CASSLEGTVTGEKLFF.

The chain links TRBV7-9 to TRBJ2-3; D is possibly TRBD1 or TRBD2 (5 bases each). The CDR3 runs to 15 residues. Germline V gene lookup returns CDR1 SEHNR and CDR2 FQNEAQ (reference sequence). V lost 3 bases to trimming and J lost 2 bases, with 12 bases between them. Written as DNA, the CDR3 is TGTGCCAGCAGCTTGTCCGGGGCCAACACAGATACGCAGTATTTT. Encoded protein: CASSLSGANTDTQYF.

V and J are TRBV29-1 and TRBJ2-4; 10 bases are shared with TRBD1. The CDR3 length is 14 residues. CDR1 is SQVTM and CDR2 is ANQGSEA in the germline V gene. Trimming removed 1 base from V and 5 bases from J; junction bases left unmatched: 2. The CDR3 spells CSVEGDRGQNIQYF. The DNA for the CDR3 is TGCAGCGTTGAAGGGGACAGGGGCCAAAACATTCAGTACTTC.

The chain is built from TRBV5-1 and TRBJ2-5; D is ambiguous. V lost 7 bases and J 2 bases, leaving 12 bases between the germline ends. This CDR3 comprises 13 residues. Looked up from germline, CDR1 is SGHRS and CDR2 is YFSETQ. The DNA of the CDR3 is TGCGCCAGCCGTTCCGACGGACAAGAGACCCAGTACTTC. This translates into CASRSDGQETQYF.

This clonotype turned up a few times. This chain connects TRBV4-3 to TRBJ2-2; 9 positions match TRBD2. CDR3 length: 18 residues. Per the germline V gene, CDR1 is LGHNA and CDR2 is YSLEER. The ends lost 3 bases at V and 2 bases at J; junction bases unmatched: 10. Here the CDR3 reads CASSQRPPGLANTGELFF. CDR3 DNA: TGCGCCAGCAGCCAGCGACCTCCGGGACTAGCAAACACCGGGGAGCTGTTTTTT.

The CDR3 sequence: CASRTTGGVETQYF. DNA of the CDR3: TGTGCCAGCAGGACTACAGGGGGTGTGGAGACCCAGTACTTC. The chain joins TRBV7-2 to TRBJ2-5; 8 bases match TRBD1. The ends lost 6 bases at V and 5 bases at J; junction bases unmatched: 8. Germline values: CDR1 SGHTA, CDR2 FQGNSA. The CDR3 sequence is 14 residues long.

This clonotype came up a few times. The rearrangement joins TRBV5-1 to TRBJ2-1; possible D gene TRBD2, 6 bases. The CDR3 contains 17 residues. Between the trimmed V and J ends, which lost 4 bases and 5 bases, there was a span of 22 bases. Germline values: CDR1 SGHRS, CDR2 YFSETQ. For the CDR3, the DNA is TGCGCCAGCAGCCCGGGACTCGGTAGCGGATTAGACAATGAGCAGTTCTTC. This encodes CASSPGLGSGLDNEQFF. The full variable domain, in which reference TRBV5-1 and TRBJ2-1 provide the parts outside the CDR3, is KAGVTQTPRYLIKTRGQQVTLSCSPISGHRSVSWYQQTPGQGLQFLFEYFSETQRNKGNFPGRFSGRQFSNSRSEMNVSTLELGDSALYLCASSPGLGSGLDNEQFFGPGTRLTVL.

V is TRBV15 and J is TRBJ1-4; 7 bases map to TRBD1. With V trimmed by 8 bases and J by 8 bases, 8 bases remained unmatched. This CDR3 has 13 residues. CDR1 and CDR2 from the germline V gene are LNHNV and YYDKDF (reference sequence). For the CDR3, the DNA is TGTGCCACCGCCAGGGGGACGGGAGAAAAACTGTTTTTT. Residues: CATARGTGEKLFF. Together with reference TRBV15 and TRBJ1-4, the CDR3 gives the full variable domain: DAMVIQNPRYQVTQFGKPVTLSCSQTLNHNVMYWYQQKSSQAPKLLFHYYDKDFNNEADTPDNFQSRRPNTSFCFLDIRSPGLGDTAMYLCATARGTGEKLFFGSGTQLSVL.

This clonotype has just a few counts. This chain connects TRBV12-3 or TRBV12-4 to TRBJ2-7, with D possibly matching TRBD1 (5 bases). The V and J ends lost 5 bases and 5 bases respectively, with 13 bases between them. CDR3 length: 13 residues. The CDR3 DNA reads TGTGCCAGCAGTCGGAGACAGATCCACGAGCAGTACTTC. Translated, it gives CASSRRQIHEQYF.

The CDR3 sequence: CASSPRGQGYEQYF. Written as DNA, the CDR3 is TGTGCCAGCTCACCACGGGGACAGGGCTACGAGCAGTACTTC. The V and J genes are TRBV18 and TRBJ2-7; 9 bases agree with TRBD1. The CDR3 extends over 14 amino acids. Germline assignment: CDR1 KGHSH and CDR2 LQKENI. With V trimmed by 1 base and J by 3 bases, 1 base remained unmatched.

This clonotype has just a few counts. The chain combines TRBV16 with TRBJ2-1; 12 bases fit TRBD2. V shed 0 bases, J shed 9 bases, and the junction held 12 bases outside the gene matches. This CDR3 has 18 amino acids. Germline loops: CDR1 KGHSY, CDR2 FQNENV. DNA for the CDR3: TGTGCCAGCAGCCAATCTTCTAGCGGGAGGGCCTTGGTAGCTGAGCAGTTCTTC. This translates into CASSQSSSGRALVAEQFF. The entire variable domain, with the rest obtained from reference TRBV16 and TRBJ2-1, is as follows: GEEVAQTPKHLVRGEGQKAKLYCAPIKGHSYVFWYQQVLKNEFKFLISFQNENVFDETGMPKERFSAKCLPNSPCSLEIQATKLEDSAVYFCASSQSSSGRALVAEQFFGPGTRLTVL.

The chain uses TRBV24-1 and TRBJ2-3; no clear D. V was shortened by 5 bases and J by 0 bases, with 5 bases between the two germline ends. This CDR3 contains 13 residues. The germline V gene has CDR1 KGHDR and CDR2 SFDVKD. CDR3 coding DNA: TGTGCCACCAGTGCGTCTAGCACAGATACGCAGTATTTT. It specifies CATSASSTDTQYF.

Here the CDR3 reads CASSYSRGASNYGYTF. For the CDR3, the DNA is TGTGCCAGCAGTTACTCGAGGGGAGCGTCTAACTATGGCTACACCTTC. The chain recombines TRBV6-5 with TRBJ1-2; D may be TRBD1 (5 bases). Germline V lookup: CDR1 MNHEY, CDR2 SVGAGI. The CDR3 length is 16 residues. With 0 bases removed from V and 0 bases from J, the gap between germline ends came to 11 bases.

The sample holds a few counts of this clonotype. The CDR3 reads CSASSGAGELFF. The CDR3 DNA follows: TGCAGTGCTAGCTCGGGAGCCGGGGAGCTGTTTTTT. This rearrangement joins TRBV20-1 to TRBJ2-2, with D perhaps matching TRBD2 (6 bases). V lost 3 bases, J lost 6 bases, and 8 bases lay in between. The CDR3 has 12 amino acids. The germline V gene encodes CDR1 DFQATT and CDR2 SNEGSKA (reference sequence).